This TCR beta chain was identified during a study of human T cells and chemical hapten exposure. Background on the study: The use of 2% DPC on about 2 cm by about 2 cm of upper inner arm skin constituted sensitization. Weekly administration of diphenylcyclopropenone to the scalp of patients continued throughout the roughly 25-week study. Study observations and caveats: No shift was seen in TCRs above 1 in 1000 frequency with DPC sensitization.

Described time point: pre-sensitization, week 0. The treatment: therapeutic diphenylcyclopropenone sensitization with weekly scalp DPC. This clonotype was detected a few times. Its antigen is not identified. Per the germline V gene, CDR1 is SGHAT and CDR2 is FQDESV (reference sequence). The CDR3 is 15 residues long. The V segment lost 5 bases and the J segment 5 bases; nucleotides outside the gene matches: 4. TCRdb recomputed calls from the RACE reads with MiXCR, one row per CDR3 protein. The table records tens of thousands of distinct CDR3 sequences, over 8% of them present only once. The starting material was whole blood, obtained in connection with sensitization to the hapten diphenylcyclopropenone (DPC). The TCR comes from a woman in her thirties or forties with alopecia areata. Some clones in this sample may be carry-over from other donors' samples. The rearrangement links TRBV11-1 to TRBJ1-6, with 9 bases that match TRBD1. The CDR3 bases are TGTGCCAGCAGCCATGGACAGGGGAATAATTCACCCCTCCACTTT. It is translated as CASSHGQGNNSPLHF. The complete variable domain, with remaining parts taken from reference TRBV11-1 and TRBJ1-6, reads EAEVAQSPRYKITEKSQAVAFWCDPISGHATLYWYRQILGQGPELLVQFQDESVVDDSQLPKDRFSAERLKGVDSTLKIQPAELGDSAMYLCASSHGQGNNSPLHFGNGTRLTVT.